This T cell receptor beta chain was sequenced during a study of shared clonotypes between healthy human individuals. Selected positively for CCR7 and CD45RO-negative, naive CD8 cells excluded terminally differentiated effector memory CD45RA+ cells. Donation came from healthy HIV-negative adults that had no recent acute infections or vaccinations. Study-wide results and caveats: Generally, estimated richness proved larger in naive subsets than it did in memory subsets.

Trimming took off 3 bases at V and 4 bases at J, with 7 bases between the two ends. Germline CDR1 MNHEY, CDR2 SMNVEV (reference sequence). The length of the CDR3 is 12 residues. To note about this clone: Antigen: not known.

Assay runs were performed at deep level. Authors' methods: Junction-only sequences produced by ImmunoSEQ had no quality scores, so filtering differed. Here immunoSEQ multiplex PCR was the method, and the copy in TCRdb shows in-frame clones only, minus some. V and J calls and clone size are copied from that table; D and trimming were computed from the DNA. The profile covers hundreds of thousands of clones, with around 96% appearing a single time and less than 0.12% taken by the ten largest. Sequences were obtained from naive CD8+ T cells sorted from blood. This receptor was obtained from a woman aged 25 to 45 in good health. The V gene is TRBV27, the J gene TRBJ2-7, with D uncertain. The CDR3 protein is CASSFTGYEQYF. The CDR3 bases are TGTGCCAGCAGTTTTACCGGATACGAGCAGTACTTC.